The clone carrying this TCR beta chain has ten or more counts. This specimen comes from a study of T cell repertoires in cytomegalovirus infection. MiXCR, applied by TCRdb to the reads, yields one record per CDR3 protein. The sample holds more than 250,000 distinct CDR3 sequences, roughly 15% seen once. This CDR3 has 17 amino acids. The ends were cut back, 4 bases at V and 1 base at J, with 19 bases in the middle. Germline CDR1 is SEHNR and CDR2 is FQNEAQ (reference sequence). This TCR was sampled from a human donor in good health (CMV status not recorded). Some clones in this sample may be carry-over from other donors' samples. The sequencing sample was made of PBMCs. V gene TRBV7-9 combines with J gene TRBJ1-2, with D possibly being TRBD1 (5 bases). CDR3 region: CASSSAPGLFHNYGYTF. CDR3 DNA sequence: TGTGCCAGCAGCTCCGCGCCGGGACTCTTTCATAACTATGGCTACACCTTC.